The 5 T cell receptor beta chains listed next were all sequenced from one sample in a study of response to subunit inactivated influenza vaccine listed by TCRdb under 2018. Libraries were built with RT-PCR. For sequencing, an Illumina HiSeq 2500 was employed. The public reads were quality trimmed at Q25 with fastp and then assembled into clones with MiXCR by TCRdb, keeping productive beta chains. Rows are combined by CDR3 protein, so each entry shows the most common genes and DNA. The table for this sample lists about 620,000 distinct CDR3 sequences; about an eighth of them were counted only once. 10% of the sample is held by the ten biggest clonotypes. Specimen: PBMCs from blood, collected on the day of vaccination. These receptors originate from a man over 45 who received an inactivated influenza vaccine. Donor details come from another sample of the same person, matched by shared clones.

This clonotype was counted many times. This chain joins TRBV12-5 and TRBJ2-1; D remains ambiguous. The CDR3 loop spans 13 amino acids. Per germline, CDR1 LGHNT and CDR2 FRNRAP. Trimming took 2 bases from V and 3 from J, leaving 5 bases between them. CDR3 amino acids: CASGLSDYNEQFF. For the CDR3, the DNA is TGTGCTAGTGGTTTGTCTGACTACAATGAGCAGTTCTTC.

This clonotype was recorded many times. The rearrangement links TRBV24-1 to TRBJ2-2; TRBD1 matches 8 bases. Trimming took 7 bases from V and 5 from J; bases not matched to a gene: 11. Germline V gives CDR1 KGHDR, CDR2 SFDVKD. The CDR3 extends over 16 amino acids. DNA of the CDR3: TGTGCCACCAGCTCCAGGACAGGGATTGGGACCGGGGAGCTGTTTTTT. It yields the protein CATSSRTGIGTGELFF.

This clonotype was seen a handful of times. The chain has TRBV5-1 and TRBJ2-2; tentative D call: TRBD1 (6 bases). V was clipped by 1 base and J by 4 bases, with 14 bases between them. CDR3 size: 16 residues. Germline loops: CDR1 SGHRS, CDR2 YFSETQ. The CDR3 spells CASSLTQGLGTGELFF. The CDR3, as DNA: TGCGCCAGCAGCTTGACCCAGGGGCTGGGCACCGGGGAGCTGTTTTTT.

The chain recombines TRBV5-1 with TRBJ2-5; no clear D. The germline V and J ends were trimmed by 3 bases and 11 bases, with 11 bases remaining between them. The germline gives CDR1 SGHRS, CDR2 YFSETQ. This CDR3 is built from 11 residues. The CDR3 reads CASSSRVIQYF. Here the CDR3 DNA reads TGCGCCAGCAGCTCCCGGGTCATACAGTACTTC.

Many counts were recorded for this clonotype. This chain uses TRBV15 with TRBJ2-1; D may be TRBD1 (6 bases). Germline V gene sequence: CDR1 LNHNV, CDR2 YYDKDF (reference sequence). The CDR3 covers 15 residues. Trimming took 0 bases from V and 7 from J, leaving 13 bases between them. CDR3 DNA: TGTGCCACCAGCAGAGAGGCAGGGGAAGCGAATGAGCAGTTCTTC. Translated, it gives CATSREAGEANEQFF.